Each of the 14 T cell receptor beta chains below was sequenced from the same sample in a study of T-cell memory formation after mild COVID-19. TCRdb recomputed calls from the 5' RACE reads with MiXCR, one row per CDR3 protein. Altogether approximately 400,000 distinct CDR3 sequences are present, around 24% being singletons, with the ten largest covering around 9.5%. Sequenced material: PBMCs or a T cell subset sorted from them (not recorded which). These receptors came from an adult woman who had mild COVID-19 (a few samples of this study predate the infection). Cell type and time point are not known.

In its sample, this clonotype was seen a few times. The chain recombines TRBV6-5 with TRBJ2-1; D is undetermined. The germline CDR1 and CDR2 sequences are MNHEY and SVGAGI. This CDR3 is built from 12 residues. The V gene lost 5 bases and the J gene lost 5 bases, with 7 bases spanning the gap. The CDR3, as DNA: TGTGCCAGCAGTACCACTCACAATGAGCAGTTCTTC. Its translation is CASSTTHNEQFF.

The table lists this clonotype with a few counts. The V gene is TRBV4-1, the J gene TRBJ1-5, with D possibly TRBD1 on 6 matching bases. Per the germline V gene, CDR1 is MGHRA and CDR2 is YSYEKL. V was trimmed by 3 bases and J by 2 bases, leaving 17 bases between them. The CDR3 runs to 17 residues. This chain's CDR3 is CASSHPRGRGGNQPQHF. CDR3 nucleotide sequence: TGCGCCAGCAGCCACCCCCGCGGCAGGGGAGGCAATCAGCCCCAGCATTTT.

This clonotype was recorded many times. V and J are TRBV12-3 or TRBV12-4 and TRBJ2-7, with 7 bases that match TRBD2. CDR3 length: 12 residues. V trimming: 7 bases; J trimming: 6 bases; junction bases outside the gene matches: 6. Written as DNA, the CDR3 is TGTGCCAGCACCCGGGGGGTTCTCGAGCAGTACTTC. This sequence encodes CASTRGVLEQYF.

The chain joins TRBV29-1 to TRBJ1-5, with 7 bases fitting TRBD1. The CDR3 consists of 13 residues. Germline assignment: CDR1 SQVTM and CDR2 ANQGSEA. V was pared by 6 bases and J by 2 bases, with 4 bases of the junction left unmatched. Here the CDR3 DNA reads TGCAGCGTCCCGACAGGGCGCAATCAGCCCCAGCATTTT. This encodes CSVPTGRNQPQHF. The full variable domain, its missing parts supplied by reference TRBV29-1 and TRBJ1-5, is SAVISQKPSRDICQRGTSLTIQCQVDSQVTMMFWYRQQPGQSLTLIATANQGSEATYESGFVIDKFPISRPNLTFSTLTVSNMSPEDSSIYLCSVPTGRNQPQHFGDGTRLSIL.

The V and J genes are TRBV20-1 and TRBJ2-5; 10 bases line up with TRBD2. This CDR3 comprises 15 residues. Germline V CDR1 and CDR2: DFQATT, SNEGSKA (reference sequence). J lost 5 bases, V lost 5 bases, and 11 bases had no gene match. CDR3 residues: CSAPRTSGAGETQYF. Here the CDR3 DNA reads TGCAGTGCTCCCAGGACTAGCGGTGCCGGTGAGACCCAGTACTTC.

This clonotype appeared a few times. CDR3: CASSAGQSPQETQYF. The CDR3, as DNA: TGTGCCAGCAGTGCCGGACAGTCCCCACAAGAGACCCAGTACTTC. The rearrangement joins TRBV2 to TRBJ2-5; D is possibly TRBD1 (6 bases). The CDR3 extends over 15 amino acids. Trimming stripped 4 bases from V and 2 bases from J, with 14 bases between. The germline gives CDR1 SNHLY, CDR2 FYNNEI.

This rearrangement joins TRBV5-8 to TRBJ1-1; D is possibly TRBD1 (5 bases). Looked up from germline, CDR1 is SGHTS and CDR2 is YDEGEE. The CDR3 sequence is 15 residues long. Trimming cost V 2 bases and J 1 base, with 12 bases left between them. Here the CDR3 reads CASSFQGPSNTEAFF. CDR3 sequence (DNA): TGTGCCAGCAGCTTCCAGGGTCCCTCGAACACTGAAGCTTTCTTT.

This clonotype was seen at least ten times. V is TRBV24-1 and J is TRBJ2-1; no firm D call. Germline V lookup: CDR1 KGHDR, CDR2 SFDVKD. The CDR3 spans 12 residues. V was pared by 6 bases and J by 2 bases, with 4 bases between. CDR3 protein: CATSRTYNEQFF. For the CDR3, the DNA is TGTGCCACCAGTCGCACCTACAATGAGCAGTTCTTC.

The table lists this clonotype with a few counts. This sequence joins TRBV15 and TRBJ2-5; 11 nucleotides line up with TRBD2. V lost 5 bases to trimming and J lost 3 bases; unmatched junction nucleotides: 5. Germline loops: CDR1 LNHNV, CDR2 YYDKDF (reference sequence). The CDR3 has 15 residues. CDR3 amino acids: CATSGPLAGEETQYF. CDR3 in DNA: TGTGCCACCAGCGGACCACTAGCGGGAGAAGAGACCCAGTACTTC. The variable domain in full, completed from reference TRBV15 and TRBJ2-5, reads DAMVIQNPRYQVTQFGKPVTLSCSQTLNHNVMYWYQQKSSQAPKLLFHYYDKDFNNEADTPDNFQSRRPNTSFCFLDIRSPGLGDTAMYLCATSGPLAGEETQYFGPGTRLLVL.

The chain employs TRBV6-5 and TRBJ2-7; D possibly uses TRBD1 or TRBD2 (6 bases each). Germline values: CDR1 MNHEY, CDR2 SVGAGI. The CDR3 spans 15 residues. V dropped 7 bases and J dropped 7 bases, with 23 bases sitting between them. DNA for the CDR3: TGTGCCAGCACCAACAGGAGGGGGTCGTGGGGAGAGCAGTACTTC. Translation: CASTNRRGSWGEQYF.

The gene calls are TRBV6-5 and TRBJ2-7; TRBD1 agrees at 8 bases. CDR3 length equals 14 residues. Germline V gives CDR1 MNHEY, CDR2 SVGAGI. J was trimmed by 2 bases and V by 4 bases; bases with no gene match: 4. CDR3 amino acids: CASSSLTGAYEQYF. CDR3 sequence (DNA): TGTGCCAGCAGTTCCCTGACAGGGGCCTACGAGCAGTACTTC.

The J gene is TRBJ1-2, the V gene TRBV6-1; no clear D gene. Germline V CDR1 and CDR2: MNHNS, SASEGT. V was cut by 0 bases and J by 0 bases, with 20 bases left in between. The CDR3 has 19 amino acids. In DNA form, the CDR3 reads TGTGCCAGCAGTGAAGCCCCAAGTTGGAACAGCGCAACTAACTATGGCTACACCTTC. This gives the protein CASSEAPSWNSATNYGYTF.

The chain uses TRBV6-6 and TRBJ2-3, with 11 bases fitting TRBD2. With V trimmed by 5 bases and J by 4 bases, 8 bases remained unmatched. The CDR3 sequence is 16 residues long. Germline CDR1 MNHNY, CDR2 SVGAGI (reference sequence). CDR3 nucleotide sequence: TGTGCCAGCAGTGCCGGACTAGCGGGTCTATCAGATACGCAGTATTTT. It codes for CASSAGLAGLSDTQYF.

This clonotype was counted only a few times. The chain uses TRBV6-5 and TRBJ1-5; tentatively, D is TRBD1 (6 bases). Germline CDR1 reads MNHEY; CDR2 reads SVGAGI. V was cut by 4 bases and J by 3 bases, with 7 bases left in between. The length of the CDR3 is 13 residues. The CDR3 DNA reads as TGTGCCAGCAGTTCGGGACACAATCAGCCCCAGCATTTT. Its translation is CASSSGHNQPQHF.